The rows below give T cell receptor beta chains drawn from one sample of a study of T cell repertoires in cytomegalovirus infection. These TCRs are of unknown antigen specificity. Each CDR3 protein gets one entry after TCRdb re-called the reads with MiXCR. The repertoire holds around 230,000 distinct CDR3 sequences, with approximately 40% as singletons. This material consisted of CD8+ T cells from cultured PBMCs, taken from culture after CMV antigen stimulation. The receptors come from a human donor in good health (CMV status not recorded). Some clones in this sample may be carry-over from other donors' samples. The CDR3 runs from the conserved cysteine through the conserved F or W. The D gene is left open where the match is weak. Clone size is given for some rows only: seen once, a few or many times, or a class if the clone is expanded.

>few|TRBV28|TRBJ1-5|NA
TGTGCCAGCAGGCTAAGGGGTGGTAATCAGCCCCAGCATTTT
CASRLRGGNQPQHF
>NA|TRBV7-9|TRBJ2-7|NA
TGTGCCAGCAGCTTAGGGACCTTCTACGAGCAGTACTTC
CASSLGTFYEQYF
>NA|TRBV12-3/TRBV12-4|TRBJ2-5|TRBD2
TGTGCCAGCAGTCCTCATCCGGGGGGGGGGGCGCAAAATTGGGAGACCCAGTACTTC
CASSPHPGGGAQNWETQYF
>NA|TRBV7-4|TRBJ2-7|TRBD1
TGTGCCAGCAGCTTGCAGGGGGCTCGGTACTTC
CASSLQGARYF
>NA|TRBV27|TRBJ1-4|NA
TGTGCCAGCAGTTTAGGTTCCGGGACCGGGGAAAAACTGTTTTTT
CASSLGSGTGEKLFF
>once|TRBV28|TRBJ2-7|NA
TGTGCCAGCAGTTGGAACCTTCTAAGCTCCTACGAGCAGTACTTC
CASSWNLLSSYEQYF
>few|TRBV11-2|TRBJ2-7|TRBD2
TGTGCCAGCAGCTTAGTCAAAGCGGGGCGCCAGTACGAGCAGTACTTC
CASSLVKAGRQYEQYF
>few|TRBV6-2/TRBV6-3|TRBJ1-5|NA
TGTGCCAGCAGTCCGGTGCGCAATCAGCCCCAGCATTTT
CASSPVRNQPQHF
>NA|TRBV5-5|TRBJ2-3|TRBD2
TGTGCCAGCAGAATTGGCGGGGGGGATTACCTTGGCACAGATACGCAGTATTTT
CASRIGGGDYLGTDTQYF
>NA|TRBV4-1|TRBJ1-6|NA
TGCGCCAGCAGCCAAGTGAAGGGTCGGTCACCCCTCCACTTT
CASSQVKGRSPLHF
>few|TRBV27|TRBJ2-3|NA
TGTGCCAGCAGTTTATCGGCAGGTTGGACAGATACGCAGTATTTT
CASSLSAGWTDTQYF
>NA|TRBV27|TRBJ1-5|NA
TGTGCCAGCAGTTCTGGAAGCAATCAGCCCCAGCATTTT
CASSSGSNQPQHF
>NA|TRBV6-2/TRBV6-3|TRBJ2-5|NA
TGTGCCAGCACCCGTAACCAAGAGACCCAGTACTTC
CASTRNQETQYF
>few|TRBV7-6|TRBJ2-1|TRBD2
TGTGCCAGCAGGGCTGGGGGGGGGGACTACAATGAGCAGTTCTTC
CASRAGGGDYNEQFF
>NA|TRBV7-2|TRBJ2-2|TRBD2
TGTGCCAGCAGCTTTCTCGGGGGGGATAACGGGGAGCTGTTTTTT
CASSFLGGDNGELFF
>NA|TRBV20-1|TRBJ2-3|NA
TGCAGTGCTAGAGAGGAAACGCCGGGGTCAGATACGCAGTATTTT
CSAREETPGSDTQYF
>NA|TRBV7-3|TRBJ2-1|TRBD1
TGTGCCAGCAGCCCAGGGGGCGTTGAGCAGTTCTTC
CASSPGGVEQFF
>NA|TRBV29-1|TRBJ1-1|NA
TGCAGCGTTAAGCGTGGAACTGAAGCTTTCTTT
CSVKRGTEAFF
>once|TRBV20-1|TRBJ1-1|NA
TGCAGTGCTAGAGGGGCCGGAGGCATGAACACTGAAGCTTTCTTT
CSARGAGGMNTEAFF
>NA|TRBV28|TRBJ2-1|NA
TGTGCCAGCAGCAAAGCCTCAGGAAGAGGAGAGCAGTTCTTC
CASSKASGRGEQFF
>NA|TRBV4-1|TRBJ1-5|NA
TGCGCCAGCAGCCAAGGGCCGCAAAGACCCCAGCATTTT
CASSQGPQRPQHF
>few|TRBV20-1|TRBJ1-2|NA
TGCAGTGCTAGAGACCGGACGGCAGTCTATGGCTACACCTTC
CSARDRTAVYGYTF
>few|TRBV29-1|TRBJ1-1|TRBD1
TGCAGCGTTGAGGGGGACAGGGGGGAGAGCACTGAAGCTTTCTTT
CSVEGDRGESTEAFF
>few|TRBV7-8|TRBJ2-7|NA
TGTGCCAGCAGCTTACGCGGGACAGCCTTAGTCGAGCAGTACTTC
CASSLRGTALVEQYF
>NA|TRBV7-6|TRBJ2-1|TRBD1
TGTGCCAGCAGCTTAGTGGGACAGCACAATGAGCAGTTCTTC
CASSLVGQHNEQFF
>NA|TRBV7-6|TRBJ2-5|NA
TGTGCTAGCAGCTCCCGGGACAAACAAGAGACCCAGTACTTC
CASSSRDKQETQYF
>NA|TRBV12-3/TRBV12-4|TRBJ1-5|NA
TGTGCCAGCAGAACCCGAGGGAATCAGCCCCAGCATTTT
CASRTRGNQPQHF
>many|TRBV7-2|TRBJ2-7|NA
TGTGCCAGCAGCTTAGCGTCGATCGGGCCGATCTACGAGCAGTACTTC
CASSLASIGPIYEQYF
>NA|TRBV27|TRBJ2-3|TRBD2
TGTGCCAGCACCCCGGGGGGTCGCACAGATACGCAGTATTTT
CASTPGGRTDTQYF
>NA|TRBV7-9|TRBJ1-2|NA
TGTGCCAGCAGCTTAGCGGCGGGTGGAGGCTACACCTTC
CASSLAAGGGYTF
>few|TRBV7-2|TRBJ1-1|NA
TGTGCCAGCAGCCTTTTCCCCACTGAAGCTTTCTTT
CASSLFPTEAFF
>many|TRBV11-2|TRBJ2-3|TRBD2
TGTGCCAGCAGCTCGACTAGCGGGAGAGCCGATACGCAGTATTTT
CASSSTSGRADTQYF
>NA|TRBV7-3|TRBJ2-1|TRBD2
TGTGCCAGCGGGCCCAGCGGGGGGCACAATGAGCAGTTCTTC
CASGPSGGHNEQFF
>NA|TRBV7-9|TRBJ2-7|NA
TGTGCCAGCAGCCCCTTAGCCCTGGGGCTTTACGAGCAGTACTTC
CASSPLALGLYEQYF
>once|TRBV28|TRBJ2-5|TRBD1
TGTGCCACCCACAGGGGATCGCAAGAGACCCAGTACTTC
CATHRGSQETQYF
>NA|TRBV24-1|TRBJ2-1|TRBD1
TGTGCCACCAGTGATTTCGACAGGGGGCTCGGCGATGAGCAGTTCTTC
CATSDFDRGLGDEQFF